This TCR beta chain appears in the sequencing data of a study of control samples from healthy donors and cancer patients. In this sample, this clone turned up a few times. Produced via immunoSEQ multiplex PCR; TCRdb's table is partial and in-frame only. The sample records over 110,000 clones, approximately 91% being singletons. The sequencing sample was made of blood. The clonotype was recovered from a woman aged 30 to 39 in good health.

The CDR3 DNA follows: TGTGCCAGTAGTTATCGTCTAGCGGGAGGGAATGAGCAGTTCTTC. Translating it yields CASSYRLAGGNEQFF. The chain combines TRBV19 with TRBJ2-1; 12 bases align to TRBD2. V was clipped by 5 bases and J by 7 bases; unmatched bases: 6. This CDR3 spans 15 amino acids. Germline V lookup: CDR1 LNHDA, CDR2 SQIVND (reference sequence). The full variable domain, its missing parts supplied by reference TRBV19 and TRBJ2-1, is DGGITQSPKYLFRKEGQNVTLSCEQNLNHDAMYWYRQDPGQGLRLIYYSQIVNDFQKGDIAEGYSVSREKKESFPLTVTSAQKNPTAFYLCASSYRLAGGNEQFFGPGTRLTVL.